This TCR beta chain was documented in a study of blood T cell repertoires in COVID-19. This clone was observed a handful of times. The CDR3 consists of 15 residues. Trimming left V 6 bases short and J 3 bases short, with 15 bases between. Germline V lookup: CDR1 SGHTA, CDR2 FQGNSA. The protocol was immunoSEQ multiplex PCR, while the TCRdb copy is restricted to in-frame clones and leaves out a portion. The table has some 66,000 clones, 82% seen once. Input material: peripheral blood. This receptor was obtained from a man aged 60 to 69 with acute or convalescent COVID-19. The chain combines TRBV7-2 with TRBJ1-5; possibly TRBD1 for D (5 bases). In nucleotides, the CDR3 is TGTGCCAGCAGTCTGGAGGGGCGGCACAATCAGCCCCAGCATTTT. It translates to CASSLEGRHNQPQHF.